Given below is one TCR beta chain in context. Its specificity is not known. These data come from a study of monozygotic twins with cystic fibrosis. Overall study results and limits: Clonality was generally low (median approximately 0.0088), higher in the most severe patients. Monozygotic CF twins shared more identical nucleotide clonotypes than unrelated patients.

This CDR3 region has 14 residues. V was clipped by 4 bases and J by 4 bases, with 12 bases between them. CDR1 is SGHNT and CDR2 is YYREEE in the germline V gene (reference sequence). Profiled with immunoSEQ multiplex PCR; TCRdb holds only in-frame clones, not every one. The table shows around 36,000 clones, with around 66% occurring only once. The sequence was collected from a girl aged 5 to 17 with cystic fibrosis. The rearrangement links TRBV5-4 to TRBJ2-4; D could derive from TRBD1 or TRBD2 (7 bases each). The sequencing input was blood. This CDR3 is CASSARGGKNIQYF. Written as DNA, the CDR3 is TGTGCCAGCAGCGCCAGGGGGGGGAAAAACATTCAGTACTTC.